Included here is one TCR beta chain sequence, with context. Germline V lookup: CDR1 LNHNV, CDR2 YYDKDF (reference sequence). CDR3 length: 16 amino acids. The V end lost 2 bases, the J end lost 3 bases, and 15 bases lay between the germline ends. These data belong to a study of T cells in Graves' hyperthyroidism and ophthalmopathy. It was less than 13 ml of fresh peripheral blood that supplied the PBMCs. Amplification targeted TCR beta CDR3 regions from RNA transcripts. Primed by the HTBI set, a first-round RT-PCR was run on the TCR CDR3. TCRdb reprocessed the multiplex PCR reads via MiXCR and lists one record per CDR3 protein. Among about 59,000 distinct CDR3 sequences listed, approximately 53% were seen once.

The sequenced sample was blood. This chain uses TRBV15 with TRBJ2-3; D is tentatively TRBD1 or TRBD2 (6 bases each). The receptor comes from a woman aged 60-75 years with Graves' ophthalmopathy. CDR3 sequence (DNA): TGTGCCACCAGCAGAACTCGTCTAGGGGGGACAGATACGCAGTATTTT. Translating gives CATSRTRLGGTDTQYF.